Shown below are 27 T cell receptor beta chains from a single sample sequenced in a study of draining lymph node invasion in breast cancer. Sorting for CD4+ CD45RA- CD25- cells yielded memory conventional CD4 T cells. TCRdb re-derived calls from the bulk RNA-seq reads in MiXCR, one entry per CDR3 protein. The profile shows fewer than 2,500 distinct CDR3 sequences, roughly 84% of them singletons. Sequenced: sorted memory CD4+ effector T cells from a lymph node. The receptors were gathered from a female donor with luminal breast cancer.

CDR3 nucleotide sequence: TGTGCCAGCAGACGGGCGGGGGGGACGGGCAATCAGCCCCAGCATTTT. This codes for CASRRAGGTGNQPQHF. The V and J genes are TRBV6-6 and TRBJ1-5; weak D call: TRBD1 (5 bases). Germline CDR1 and CDR2: MNHNY and SVGAGI (reference sequence). The CDR3 consists of 16 residues. The germline V and J ends were trimmed by 6 bases and 2 bases, with 17 bases remaining between them.

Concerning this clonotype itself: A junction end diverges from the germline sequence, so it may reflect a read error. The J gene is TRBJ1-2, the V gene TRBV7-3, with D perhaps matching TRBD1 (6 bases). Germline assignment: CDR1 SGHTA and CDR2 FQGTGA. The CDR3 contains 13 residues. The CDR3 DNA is TGTGCCGGCAGCCCCTCAACAGGGTCAGGCTACACCTTC. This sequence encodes CAGSPSTGSGYTF. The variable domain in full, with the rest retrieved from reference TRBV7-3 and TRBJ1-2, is GAGVSQTPSNKVTEKGKYVELRCDPISGHTALYWYRQSLGQGPEFLIYFQGTGAADDSGLPNDRFFAVRPEGSVSTLKIQRTERGDSAVYLCAGSPSTGSGYTFGSGTRLTVV.

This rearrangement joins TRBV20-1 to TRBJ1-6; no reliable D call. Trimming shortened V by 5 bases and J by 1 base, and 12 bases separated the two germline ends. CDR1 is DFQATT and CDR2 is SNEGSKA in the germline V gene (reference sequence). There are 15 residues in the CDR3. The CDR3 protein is CSASLGDSYNSPLHF. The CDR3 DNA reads TGCAGTGCTTCCCTGGGAGATTCCTATAATTCACCCCTCCACTTT.

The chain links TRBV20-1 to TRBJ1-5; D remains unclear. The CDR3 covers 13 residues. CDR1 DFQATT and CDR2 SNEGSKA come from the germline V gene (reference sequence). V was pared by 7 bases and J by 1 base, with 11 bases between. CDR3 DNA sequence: TGCAGTGTCTATTACGACAGCAATCAGCCCCAGCATTTT. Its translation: CSVYYDSNQPQHF.

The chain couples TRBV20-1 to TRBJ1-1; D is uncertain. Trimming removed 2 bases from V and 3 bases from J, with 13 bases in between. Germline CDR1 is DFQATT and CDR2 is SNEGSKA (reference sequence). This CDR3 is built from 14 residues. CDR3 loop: CSARSPVGHTEAFF. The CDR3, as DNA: TGCAGTGCTAGATCCCCTGTAGGTCACACTGAAGCTTTCTTT.

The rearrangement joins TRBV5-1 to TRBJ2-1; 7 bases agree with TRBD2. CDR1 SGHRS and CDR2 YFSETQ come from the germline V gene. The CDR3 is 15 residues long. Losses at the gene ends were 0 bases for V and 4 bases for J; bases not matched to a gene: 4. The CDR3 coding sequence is TGCGCCAGCAGCTTGGTTACTAGCGCATACAATGAGCAGTTCTTC. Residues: CASSLVTSAYNEQFF. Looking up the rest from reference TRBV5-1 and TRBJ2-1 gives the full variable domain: KAGVTQTPRYLIKTRGQQVTLSCSPISGHRSVSWYQQTPGQGLQFLFEYFSETQRNKGNFPGRFSGRQFSNSRSEMNVSTLELGDSALYLCASSLVTSAYNEQFFGPGTRLTVL.

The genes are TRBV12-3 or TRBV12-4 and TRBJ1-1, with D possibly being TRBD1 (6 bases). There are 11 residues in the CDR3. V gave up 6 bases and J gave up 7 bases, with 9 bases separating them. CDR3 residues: CASRKDSEAFF. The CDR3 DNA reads TGTGCCAGCAGAAAGGACAGTGAAGCTTTCTTT.

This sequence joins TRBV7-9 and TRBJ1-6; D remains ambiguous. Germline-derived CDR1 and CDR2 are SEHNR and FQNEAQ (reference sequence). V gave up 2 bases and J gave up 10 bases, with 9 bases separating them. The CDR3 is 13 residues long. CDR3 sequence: CASSLTGESPLHF. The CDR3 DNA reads TGTGCCAGCAGCTTAACCGGGGAGTCACCCCTCCACTTT. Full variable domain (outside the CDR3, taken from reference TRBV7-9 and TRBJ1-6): DTGVSQNPRHKITKRGQNVTFRCDPISEHNRLYWYRQTLGQGPEFLTYFQNEAQLEKSRLLSDRFSAERPKGSFSTLEIQRTEQGDSAMYLCASSLTGESPLHFGNGTRLTVT.

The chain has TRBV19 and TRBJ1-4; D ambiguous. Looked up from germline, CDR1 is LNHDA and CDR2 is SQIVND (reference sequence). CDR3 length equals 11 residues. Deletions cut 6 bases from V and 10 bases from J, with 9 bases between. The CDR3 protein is CASSDTRKLFF. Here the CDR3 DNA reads TGTGCCAGTAGCGATACAAGAAAACTGTTTTTT.

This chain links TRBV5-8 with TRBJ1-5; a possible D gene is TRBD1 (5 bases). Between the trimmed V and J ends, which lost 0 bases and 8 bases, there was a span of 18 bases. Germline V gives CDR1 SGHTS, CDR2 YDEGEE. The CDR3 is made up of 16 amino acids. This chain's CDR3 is CASSLGAGLSGEPQHF. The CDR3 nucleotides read TGTGCCAGCAGCTTGGGGGCAGGGCTGTCTGGGGAGCCCCAGCATTTT.

The CDR3, as DNA: TGTGCCAGCTCACCAAGGAACGCTTACACCGGGGAGCTGTTTTTT. Translation: CASSPRNAYTGELFF. The rearrangement links TRBV18 to TRBJ2-2; no definite D call. Trimming left V 2 bases short and J 3 bases short, with 10 bases between. Germline values: CDR1 KGHSH, CDR2 LQKENI. The CDR3 sequence is 15 residues long.

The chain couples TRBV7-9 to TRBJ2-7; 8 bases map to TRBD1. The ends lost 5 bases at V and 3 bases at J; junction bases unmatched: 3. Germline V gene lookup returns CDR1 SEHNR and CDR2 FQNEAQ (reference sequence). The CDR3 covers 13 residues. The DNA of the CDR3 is TGTGCCAGCAGCCTAGACAGGGGCTACGAGCAGTACTTC. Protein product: CASSLDRGYEQYF.

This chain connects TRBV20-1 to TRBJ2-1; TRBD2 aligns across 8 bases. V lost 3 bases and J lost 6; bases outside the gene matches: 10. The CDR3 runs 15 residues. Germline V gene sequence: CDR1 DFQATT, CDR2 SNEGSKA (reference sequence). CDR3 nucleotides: TGCAGTGCTAGTAGTATCGCGGGGGGAAGCAATGAGCAGTTCTTC. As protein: CSASSIAGGSNEQFF.

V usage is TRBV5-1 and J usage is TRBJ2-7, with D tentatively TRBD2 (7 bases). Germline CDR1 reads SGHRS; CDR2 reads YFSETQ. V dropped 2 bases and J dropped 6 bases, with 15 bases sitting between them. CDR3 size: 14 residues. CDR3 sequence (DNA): TGCGCCAGCAGCTTTGGGGGGGCCATAGGCGAGCAGTACTTC. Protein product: CASSFGGAIGEQYF.

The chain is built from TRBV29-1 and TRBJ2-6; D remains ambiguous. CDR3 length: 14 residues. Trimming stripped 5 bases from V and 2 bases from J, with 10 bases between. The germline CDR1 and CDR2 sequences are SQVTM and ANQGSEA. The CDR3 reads CSVRPATGANVLTF. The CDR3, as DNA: TGCAGCGTTAGACCGGCCACTGGGGCCAACGTCCTGACTTTC.

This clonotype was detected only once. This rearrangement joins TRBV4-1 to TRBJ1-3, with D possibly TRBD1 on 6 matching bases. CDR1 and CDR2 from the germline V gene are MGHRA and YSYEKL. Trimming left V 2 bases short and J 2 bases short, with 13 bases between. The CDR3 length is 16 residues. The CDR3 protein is CASSQPRGVTGNTIYF. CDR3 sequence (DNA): TGCGCCAGCAGCCAACCTAGGGGGGTAACTGGAAACACCATATATTTT.

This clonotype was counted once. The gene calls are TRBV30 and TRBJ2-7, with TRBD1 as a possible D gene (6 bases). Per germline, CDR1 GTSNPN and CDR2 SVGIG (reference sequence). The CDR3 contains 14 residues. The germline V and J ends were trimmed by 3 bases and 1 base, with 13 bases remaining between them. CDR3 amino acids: CAWRSSGVSYEQYF. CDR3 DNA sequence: TGTGCCTGGAGAAGCTCAGGGGTTTCCTACGAGCAGTACTTC.

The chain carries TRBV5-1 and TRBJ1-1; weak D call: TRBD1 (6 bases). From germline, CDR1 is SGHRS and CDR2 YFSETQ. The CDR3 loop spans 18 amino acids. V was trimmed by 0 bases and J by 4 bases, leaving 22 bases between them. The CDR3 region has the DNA TGCGCCAGCAGCTTGGACGGGCGCAGGGGCGCTTCGAGCACTGAAGCTTTCTTT. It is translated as CASSLDGRRGASSTEAFF.

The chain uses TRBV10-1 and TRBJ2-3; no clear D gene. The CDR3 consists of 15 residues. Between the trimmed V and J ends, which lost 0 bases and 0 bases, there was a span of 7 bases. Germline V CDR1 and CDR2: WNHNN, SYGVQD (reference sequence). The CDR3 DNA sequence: TGCGCCAGCAGTGAGTCGATCGTTAGCACAGATACGCAGTATTTT. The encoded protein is CASSESIVSTDTQYF.

CDR3 in amino acids: CASSLDRRTSPLHF. In DNA form, the CDR3 reads TGTGCCAGCAGCTTGGACAGGCGGACTTCACCCCTCCACTTT. The genes are TRBV5-5 and TRBJ1-6; possibly TRBD1 for D (5 bases). V was trimmed by 0 bases and J by 9 bases, leaving 10 bases between them. The germline gives CDR1 SGHKS, CDR2 YYEKEE (reference sequence). This CDR3 is 14 amino acids long.

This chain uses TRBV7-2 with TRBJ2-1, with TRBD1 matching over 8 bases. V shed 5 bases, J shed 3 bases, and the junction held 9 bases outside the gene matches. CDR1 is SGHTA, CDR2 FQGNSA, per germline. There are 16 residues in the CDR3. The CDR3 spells CASSRSGTGLYNEQFF. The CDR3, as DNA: TGTGCCAGCAGCCGCTCCGGGACAGGACTCTACAATGAGCAGTTCTTC.

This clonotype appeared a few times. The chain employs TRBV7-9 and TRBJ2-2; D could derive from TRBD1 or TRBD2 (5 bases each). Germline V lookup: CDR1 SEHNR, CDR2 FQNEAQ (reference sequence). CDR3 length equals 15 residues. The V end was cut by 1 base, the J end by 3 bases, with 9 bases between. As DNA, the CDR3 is TGTGCCAGCAGCTTAGTCCTGGGGGACACCGGGGAGCTGTTTTTT. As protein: CASSLVLGDTGELFF. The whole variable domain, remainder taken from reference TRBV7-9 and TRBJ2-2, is DTGVSQNPRHKITKRGQNVTFRCDPISEHNRLYWYRQTLGQGPEFLTYFQNEAQLEKSRLLSDRFSAERPKGSFSTLEIQRTEQGDSAMYLCASSLVLGDTGELFFGEGSRLTVL.

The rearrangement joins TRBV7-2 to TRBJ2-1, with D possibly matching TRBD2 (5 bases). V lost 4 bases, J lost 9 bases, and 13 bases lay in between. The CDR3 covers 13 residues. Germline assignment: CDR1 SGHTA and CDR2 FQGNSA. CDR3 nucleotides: TGTGCCAGCAGCTCGGAACTAGTCCGTGAGCAGTTCTTC. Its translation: CASSSELVREQFF.

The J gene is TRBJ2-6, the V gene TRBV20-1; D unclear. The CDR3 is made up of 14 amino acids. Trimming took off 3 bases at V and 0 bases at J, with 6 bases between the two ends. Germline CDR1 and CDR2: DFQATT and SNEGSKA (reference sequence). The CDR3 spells CSASVNSGANVLTF. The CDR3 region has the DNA TGCAGTGCTAGCGTTAACTCTGGGGCCAACGTCCTGACTTTC.

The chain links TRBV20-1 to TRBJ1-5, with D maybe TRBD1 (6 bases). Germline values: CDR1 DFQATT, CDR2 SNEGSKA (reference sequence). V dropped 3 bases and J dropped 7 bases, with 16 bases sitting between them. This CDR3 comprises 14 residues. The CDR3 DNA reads TGCAGTGCTAGGGCGGGGGGCGCGGGGCAGCCCCAGCATTTT. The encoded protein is CSARAGGAGQPQHF.

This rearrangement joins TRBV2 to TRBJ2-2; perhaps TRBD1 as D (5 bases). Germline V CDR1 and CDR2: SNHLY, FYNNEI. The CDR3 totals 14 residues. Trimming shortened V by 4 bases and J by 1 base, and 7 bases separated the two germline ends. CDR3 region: CASSVRGNTGELFF. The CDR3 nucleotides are TGTGCCAGCAGTGTAAGGGGGAACACCGGGGAGCTGTTTTTT.

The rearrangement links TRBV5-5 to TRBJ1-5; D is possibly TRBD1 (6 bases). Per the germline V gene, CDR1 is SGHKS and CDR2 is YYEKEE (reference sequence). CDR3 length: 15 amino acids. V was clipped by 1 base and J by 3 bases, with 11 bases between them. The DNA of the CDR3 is TGTGCCAGCAGCTTGAGGGCAGGGGCCAATCAGCCCCAGCATTTT. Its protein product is CASSLRAGANQPQHF.